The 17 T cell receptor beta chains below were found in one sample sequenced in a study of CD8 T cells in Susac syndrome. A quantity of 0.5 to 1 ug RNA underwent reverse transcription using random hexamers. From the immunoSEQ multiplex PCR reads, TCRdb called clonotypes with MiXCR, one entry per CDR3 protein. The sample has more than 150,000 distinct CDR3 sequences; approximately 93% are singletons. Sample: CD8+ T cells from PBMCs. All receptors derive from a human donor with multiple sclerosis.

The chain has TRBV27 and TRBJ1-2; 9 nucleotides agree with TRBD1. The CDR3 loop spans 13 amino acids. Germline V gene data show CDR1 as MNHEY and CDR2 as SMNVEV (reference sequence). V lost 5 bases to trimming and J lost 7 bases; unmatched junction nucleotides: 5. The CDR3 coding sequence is TGTGCCAGCAGTCCACAGGGGGCCGTTGGCTACACCTTC. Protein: CASSPQGAVGYTF.

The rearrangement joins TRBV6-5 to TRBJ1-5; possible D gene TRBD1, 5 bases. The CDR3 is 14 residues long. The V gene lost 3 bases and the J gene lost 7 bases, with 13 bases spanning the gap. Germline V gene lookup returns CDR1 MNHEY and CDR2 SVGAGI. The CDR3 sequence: CASSYDRLTQPQHF. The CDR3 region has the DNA TGTGCCAGCAGTTATGACAGATTAACCCAGCCCCAGCATTTT.

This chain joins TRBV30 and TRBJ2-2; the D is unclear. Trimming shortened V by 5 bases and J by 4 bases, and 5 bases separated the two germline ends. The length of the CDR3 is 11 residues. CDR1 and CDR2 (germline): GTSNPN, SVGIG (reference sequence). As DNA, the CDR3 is TGTGCCTGGGCCCCCACCGGGGAGCTGTTTTTT. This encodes CAWAPTGELFF.

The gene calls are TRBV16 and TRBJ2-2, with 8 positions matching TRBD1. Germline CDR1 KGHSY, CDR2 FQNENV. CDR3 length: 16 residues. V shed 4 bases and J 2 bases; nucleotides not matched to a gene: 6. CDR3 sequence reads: CASSPEQGANTGELFF. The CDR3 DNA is TGTGCCAGCAGCCCAGAGCAGGGGGCCAACACCGGGGAGCTGTTTTTT.

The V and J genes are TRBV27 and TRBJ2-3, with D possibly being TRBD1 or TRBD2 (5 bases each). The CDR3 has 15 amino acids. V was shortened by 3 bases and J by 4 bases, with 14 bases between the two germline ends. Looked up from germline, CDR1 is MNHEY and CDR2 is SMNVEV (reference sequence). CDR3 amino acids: CASSFIGAKPDTQYF. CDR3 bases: TGTGCCAGCAGTTTCATCGGGGCGAAACCAGATACGCAGTATTTT.

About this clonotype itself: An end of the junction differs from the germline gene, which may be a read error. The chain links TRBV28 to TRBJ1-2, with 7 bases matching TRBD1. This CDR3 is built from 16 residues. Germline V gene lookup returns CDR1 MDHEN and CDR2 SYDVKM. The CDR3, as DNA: TGTGCCAGCAATTTAAGGCAGGTGGACAGGTATCCGGGCTACACCTTC. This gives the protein CASNLRQVDRYPGYTF.

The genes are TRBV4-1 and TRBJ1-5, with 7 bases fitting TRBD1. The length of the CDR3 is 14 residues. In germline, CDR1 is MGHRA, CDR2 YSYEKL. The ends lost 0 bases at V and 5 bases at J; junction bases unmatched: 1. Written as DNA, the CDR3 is TGCGCCAGCAGCCAAGAGCAGGGGGATCAGCCCCAGCATTTT. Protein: CASSQEQGDQPQHF.

The CDR3 DNA reads as TGTGCCATCATAGCTGCGGAGACAGATACGCAGTATTTT. This encodes CAIIAAETDTQYF. This chain uses TRBV10-3 with TRBJ2-3, with no clear D. V shed 7 bases and J shed 3 bases, with 11 bases lying between them. Germline V lookup: CDR1 ENHRY, CDR2 SYGVKD. This CDR3 is 13 amino acids long.

DNA for the CDR3: TGCGCCAGCCGATACTACCAAGAGACCCAGTACTTC. It yields the protein CASRYYQETQYF. This sequence joins TRBV5-1 and TRBJ2-5; no reliable D call. V lost 7 bases and J lost 0, with 7 bases in between. The CDR3 extends over 12 amino acids. From germline, CDR1 is SGHRS and CDR2 YFSETQ. Combining the CDR3 with reference TRBV5-1 and TRBJ2-5 gives the whole variable domain KAGVTQTPRYLIKTRGQQVTLSCSPISGHRSVSWYQQTPGQGLQFLFEYFSETQRNKGNFPGRFSGRQFSNSRSEMNVSTLELGDSALYLCASRYYQETQYFGPGTRLLVL.

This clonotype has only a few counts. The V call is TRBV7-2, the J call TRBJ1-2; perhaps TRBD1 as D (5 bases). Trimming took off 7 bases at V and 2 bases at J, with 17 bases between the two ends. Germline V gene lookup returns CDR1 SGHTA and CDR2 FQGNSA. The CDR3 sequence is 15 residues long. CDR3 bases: TGTGCCAGCACCTCCACCCTCAGGGCCAACTATGGCTACACCTTC. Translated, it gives CASTSTLRANYGYTF.

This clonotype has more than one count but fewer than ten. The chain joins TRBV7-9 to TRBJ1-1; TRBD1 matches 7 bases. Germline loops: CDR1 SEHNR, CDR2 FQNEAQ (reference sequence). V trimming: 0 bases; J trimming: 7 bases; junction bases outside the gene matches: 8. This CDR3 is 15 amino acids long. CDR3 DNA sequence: TGTGCCAGCAGCTTAGCTGGAGGGGGCGGAGGTGAAGCTTTCTTT. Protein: CASSLAGGGGGEAFF.

CDR3 DNA sequence: TGTGCCAGCAGCGGAGACATCCAGCCCCAGCATTTT. Protein sequence: CASSGDIQPQHF. V is TRBV7-9 and J is TRBJ1-5; no clear D. Deletions cut 5 bases from V and 7 bases from J, with 9 bases between. Germline V CDR1 and CDR2: SEHNR, FQNEAQ (reference sequence). The CDR3 runs to 12 residues.

The CDR3 sequence is CASSPRSDTQYF. DNA for the CDR3: TGTGCCAGCAGCCCGCGGTCAGATACGCAGTATTTT. This chain connects TRBV3-1 to TRBJ2-3; no reliable D call. Between the trimmed V and J ends, which lost 4 bases and 4 bases, there was a span of 6 bases. In germline, CDR1 is LGHDT, CDR2 YNNKEL (reference sequence). This CDR3 is built from 12 residues.

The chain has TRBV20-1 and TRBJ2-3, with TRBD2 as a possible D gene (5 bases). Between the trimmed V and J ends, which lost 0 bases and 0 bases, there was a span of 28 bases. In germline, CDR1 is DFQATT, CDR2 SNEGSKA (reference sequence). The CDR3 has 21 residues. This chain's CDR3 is CSARDNPGQRAEMISTDTQYF. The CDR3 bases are TGCAGTGCTAGAGATAACCCTGGGCAGAGAGCGGAGATGATAAGCACAGATACGCAGTATTTT.

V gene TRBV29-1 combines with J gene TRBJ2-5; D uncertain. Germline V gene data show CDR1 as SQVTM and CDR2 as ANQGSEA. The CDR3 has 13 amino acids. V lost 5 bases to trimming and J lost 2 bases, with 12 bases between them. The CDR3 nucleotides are TGCAGCGTTCTTCGGGCGGATCAAGAGACCCAGTACTTC. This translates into CSVLRADQETQYF. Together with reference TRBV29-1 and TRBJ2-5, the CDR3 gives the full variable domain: SAVISQKPSRDICQRGTSLTIQCQVDSQVTMMFWYRQQPGQSLTLIATANQGSEATYESGFVIDKFPISRPNLTFSTLTVSNMSPEDSSIYLCSVLRADQETQYFGPGTRLLVL.

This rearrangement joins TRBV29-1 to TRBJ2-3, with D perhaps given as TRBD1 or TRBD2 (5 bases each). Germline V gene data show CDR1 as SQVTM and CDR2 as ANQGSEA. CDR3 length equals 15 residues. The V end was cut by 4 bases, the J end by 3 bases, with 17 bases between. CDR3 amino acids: CSVASRGPGTDTQYF. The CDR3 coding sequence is TGCAGCGTTGCATCACGGGGACCCGGGACAGATACGCAGTATTTT.

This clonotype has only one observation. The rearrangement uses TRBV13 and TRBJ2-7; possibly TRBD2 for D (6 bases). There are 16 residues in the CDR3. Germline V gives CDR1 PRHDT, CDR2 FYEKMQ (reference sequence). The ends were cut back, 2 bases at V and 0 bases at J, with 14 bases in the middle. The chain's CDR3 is CASSLRLGLHSYEQYF. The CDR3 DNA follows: TGTGCCAGCAGCTTAAGACTAGGCCTCCACTCCTACGAGCAGTACTTC.